A selection of T cell receptor beta chains follows, all from one sample in a study of T-cell memory formation after mild COVID-19. TCRdb analysed the 5' RACE reads with MiXCR anew, one entry per CDR3 protein. The sample has approximately 240,000 distinct CDR3 sequences; about 16% are singletons. Sequencing was done on a sample of PBMCs or a T cell subset sorted from them (not recorded which). The source of these receptors is a man aged 18 to 29 who had mild COVID-19 (a few samples of this study predate the infection). Cell type and time point are not known. Each CDR3 is given without its conserved first and last residue. The order of the fields is D gene, V gene, clone size, J gene, CDR3 protein. The D gene is left open where the match is weak. The size of a clone is reported for some rows only, either as once, few or many, or as a class for expanded clones.

d_gene: TRBD2; v_gene: TRBV19; abundance: -; j_gene: TRBJ2-1; CDR3aa: ASSRPGTSGYNEQF
d_gene: TRBD1; v_gene: TRBV7-6; abundance: many; j_gene: TRBJ2-1; CDR3aa: ASSSPRGQGNEQF
d_gene: TRBD2; v_gene: TRBV6-5; abundance: few; j_gene: TRBJ2-1; CDR3aa: ASSYIVASGGYEQF
d_gene: -; v_gene: TRBV2; abundance: few; j_gene: TRBJ1-2; CDR3aa: ASSEGETDNYGYT
d_gene: TRBD2; v_gene: TRBV20-1; abundance: -; j_gene: TRBJ2-3; CDR3aa: SARATSADTQY
d_gene: -; v_gene: TRBV20-1; abundance: -; j_gene: TRBJ2-5; CDR3aa: SASTETQY
d_gene: TRBD1; v_gene: TRBV30; abundance: -; j_gene: TRBJ2-7; CDR3aa: AWGTGGFVSEQY
d_gene: -; v_gene: TRBV5-6; abundance: few; j_gene: TRBJ1-1; CDR3aa: ASILGPNQGNTEAF
d_gene: -; v_gene: TRBV25-1; abundance: -; j_gene: TRBJ2-1; CDR3aa: ASSDYYLDNEQF
d_gene: -; v_gene: TRBV29-1; abundance: few; j_gene: TRBJ2-3; CDR3aa: SPRGPGTDTDTQY
d_gene: TRBD2; v_gene: TRBV7-7; abundance: few; j_gene: TRBJ2-5; CDR3aa: ASSSSGGRAATQY
d_gene: -; v_gene: TRBV19; abundance: few; j_gene: TRBJ1-3; CDR3aa: ASSIRGGFGNTIY
d_gene: -; v_gene: TRBV27; abundance: few; j_gene: TRBJ1-5; CDR3aa: ASEELKVNQPQH
d_gene: -; v_gene: TRBV9; abundance: few; j_gene: TRBJ1-1; CDR3aa: ASSPQAALVGTEAF
d_gene: -; v_gene: TRBV4-1; abundance: once; j_gene: TRBJ2-3; CDR3aa: ASSQVASGDTQY
d_gene: TRBD1; v_gene: TRBV15; abundance: many; j_gene: TRBJ1-2; CDR3aa: ATSIGQGAYYGYT
d_gene: -; v_gene: TRBV20-1; abundance: -; j_gene: TRBJ1-5; CDR3aa: SAVWAGQNQPQH
d_gene: TRBD1; v_gene: TRBV29-1; abundance: -; j_gene: TRBJ1-1; CDR3aa: SAKTGFLGKAF
d_gene: TRBD1; v_gene: TRBV5-1; abundance: many; j_gene: TRBJ1-1; CDR3aa: ASSYTGDTEAF
d_gene: -; v_gene: TRBV7-2; abundance: -; j_gene: TRBJ2-3; CDR3aa: ASSLVRTPGAQY
d_gene: TRBD1; v_gene: TRBV20-1; abundance: few; j_gene: TRBJ1-4; CDR3aa: SAKTGVQEKLF
d_gene: -; v_gene: TRBV12-3/TRBV12-4; abundance: many; j_gene: TRBJ2-7; CDR3aa: ASSNSGGYEQY
d_gene: -; v_gene: TRBV5-1; abundance: -; j_gene: TRBJ2-7; CDR3aa: ASSSRWHEQY
d_gene: -; v_gene: TRBV10-3; abundance: -; j_gene: TRBJ1-2; CDR3aa: AISESPGHGTRLYGYT
d_gene: TRBD2; v_gene: TRBV10-3; abundance: few; j_gene: TRBJ2-1; CDR3aa: AISDPTSGQHNEQF
d_gene: -; v_gene: TRBV7-8; abundance: many; j_gene: TRBJ2-1; CDR3aa: ASSLVGAVLNEQF
d_gene: -; v_gene: TRBV6-2/TRBV6-3; abundance: few; j_gene: TRBJ2-2; CDR3aa: ASRQGFTGELF